The entry below describes one TCR beta chain. Its cognate antigen has yet to be identified. Per-nucleotide qualities are absent, and no much larger clonotype sits a single base away. In total, 600 or so healthy bone marrow donors made up the cohort. At the time of sampling, all cohort members were nominally healthy, though unrecorded immune exposures were likely present. The donor tested CMV seronegative and was one of the 352 seronegative cohort members. Each donor provided a peripheral blood sample, and peripheral blood mononuclear cells were used for TCR beta sequencing. Genomic DNA was extracted from the blood cell samples with the Qiagen DNeasy Blood Extraction Kit. The data belong to a study of cytomegalovirus exposure and HLA in healthy donors (dated by TCRdb to 2017 to 2019). Concerning the study at large: An earlier analysis of a few hundred of the donors reported approximately 260 Gb of sequence data and 100 million to 120 million unique TCR beta sequences obtained from about 200 million T cells. An early release covering some 640 HLA-typed donors comprised about 290 gigabases of sequencing data and around 86 million unique TCR sequences. In an earlier analysis of several hundred of the donors, high-throughput TCR beta sequencing was used to judge whether each TCR beta V gene segment behaved as functional or pseudogenic. Four to six DR-DQ haplotypes were handled as single units for association and clustering, since linkage in the cohort was strong. On average, over 200,000 unique TCR beta nucleotide sequences were sequenced per donor among 398 genotyped donors of the cohort, with roughly 18% of those sequences being non-productive. A later genetic analysis used genome-wide SNP genotypes for about three fifths of the 666 donors, treating that subset as a discovery cohort. The T cell repertoires of 666 subjects were profiled by immunosequencing and related to cytomegalovirus serostatus. Class I and class II HLA loci were covered by the typing at four-digit resolution. The number of typed donors differed by locus: about 620-640 for A, B, C, DRB1 and DQB1; approximately 530 for DQA1; 606 for DPA1; and roughly 490 for DPB1. Every discovery cohort repertoire had been produced on one sequencing platform. Donor age, sex, ethnicity and CMV serostatus were compiled alongside the repertoire data. The aim of the study was to test whether cataloging public T cell receptors could identify signatures of past pathogen exposure. A separate validation cohort of about 110 different subjects was used in addition to the 666-subject first cohort. A later analysis re-analyzed previously published TCR beta repertoires from hundreds of donors and added high-resolution HLA genotyping to study TCR occurrence patterns. Of the roughly 420 genotyped donors, 65% to 90% were placed in the genetic ancestry cluster associated with self-reported Caucasian donors. Rather than using new phenotypic data, the later analysis identified candidate immune exposures from TCR beta sequences and from how often those sequences occurred across donors. The study combined high-throughput TCR immunosequencing, statistical association of individual TCRs with disease status, and machine learning to predict cytomegalovirus infection status. What the work shows at the level of the full study, not this receptor alone: In vitro tests confirmed that three of the cytomegalovirus-associated TCR beta chains recognize cytomegalovirus antigens. In both the original and validation cohorts, the classifier was reported to diagnose cytomegalovirus status with high specificity and sensitivity. A further reported finding was that TCR beta sequences accurately predicted the HLA-A and HLA-B alleles for most subjects in the first cohort. Because counts were too low, about 18 rarely observed V segments, including chromosome 9 orphons, were left out of the earlier analysis of some 600 of the donors. V-gene and J-gene trimming of TCR beta chains was associated with a missense DCLRE1C variant in a later genetic analysis, and the association was replicated in an independent cohort. In a later analysis, HLA-associated TCR beta chains showed more clonal expansion and lower generation probabilities than non-associated chains that were equally common. For the cohort, immune exposure information was limited to CMV serostatus. A cluster of highly shared sequence variants was judged likely to represent a technical artifact of the sequencing pipeline. While some public TCRs were present in many individuals, most TCR sequences turned up only very rarely across donors. Linkage disequilibrium might explain the correlated functional status among segregating V segments, but an unknown experimental factor could not be ruled out. Because the 87-base-pair reads could not distinguish some IMGT-functional V segments, including TRBV6-2 and TRBV6-3, those segments were excluded. According to the authors, the approach could potentially be generalized to other disease states and immunological phenotypes. Several of the top co-occurrence clusters appeared to be linked to parvovirus B19, influenza, CMV and Epstein-Barr virus, according to a later analysis. When HLA alleles, especially DR and DQ, strongly co-occurred, attributing TCR associations to individual alleles was difficult. A later analysis associated approximately 17,000 TCR beta sequences with specific HLA alleles at a false discovery rate of 0.05. Because some donors lacked HLA typing at each locus, the association tests relied only on the typed subset. Sequencing depth was assumed to be roughly uniform across donors in the presence/absence analyses, though that assumption may not hold. A later analysis found that TCR association rates varied across HLA loci, with DRB1 alleles showing the most associated TCRs and HLA-C alleles the fewest. According to a later genetic analysis, donors in an Asian-associated ancestry cluster had fewer N-insertions in productive TCRs than the roughly 660-donor mean. This cohort had only TCR beta chains sequenced, and the lack of alpha or paired-chain data limited which features could be detected. A later analysis found that most CMV-associated TCR beta chains appeared HLA-restricted, with HLA associations seemingly driven largely by CMV exposure. Broadly in line with IMGT annotations, most TCR beta V segments showed up in productive rearrangements about 87% or about 30% of the time in an earlier analysis of 450 to 600 of the donors. In the study, 150 to 200 TCR beta chains were listed as associated with cytomegalovirus.

The protocol used for the library was the immunoSEQ multiplex PCR assay. The multiplex PCR relied on a mix of 60 forward primers for TCR Vbeta segments and 13 reverse primers for TCR Jbeta segments. Amplification of the CDR3 region of rearranged TCR beta genes was performed with a multiplex PCR assay on genomic DNA. Amplified TCR beta libraries were sequenced as 87-base-pair reads on the Illumina HiSeq System. The authors processed their data as follows. Across the 600 to 700 repertoires, a later analysis counted roughly 84 million unique TCR beta chains, roughly 11 million of which were shared by at least two donors. Raw reads were error-corrected and collapsed into unique sequences by a nearest-neighbor algorithm in which closely related sequences were merged to remove PCR and sequencing errors. To assign V, D and J gene segments, CDR3 sequences were aligned to IMGT reference sequences. For a sequence to be retained, a match of at least six nucleotides to both a V gene segment and a J gene segment was required. Rearrangements were called productive when the CDR3 lacked stop codons and stayed in frame with V and J; all others were non-productive. Following IMGT convention, CDR3 was defined as the stretch from the second conserved V-encoded cysteine to the conserved J-encoded phenylalanine. Sequences without an unambiguous match to a single V gene segment were excluded from the earlier analysis of approximately 560 of the donors. In an earlier analysis of almost 600 of the donors, a V segment was called functional when productive rearrangements were above 56.7%, and segregating when the standard deviation between donors exceeded 5%. A statistical classification framework was built to diagnose cytomegalovirus status from the catalog of TCR beta chain sequences. In a later analysis, V and J genes were assigned by comparing TCR nucleotide sequences against IMGT/GENE-DB human TR gene sequences. The TCRdist pipeline was used in a later analysis to assign CDR3 sequences and most-parsimonious VDJ recombination scenarios. In a later analysis, every TCR beta chain was defined by the combination of its CDR3 amino acid sequence and its V-gene family, and reads without a unique V-gene family were dropped. To address suspected cross-contamination and a sequencing artifact, a later analysis removed roughly 640 highly shared, low-generation-probability nucleotide sequences. For each public chain, a later analysis derived a clonal expansion index from normalized ranks of inferred template counts within each repertoire. A later analysis computed generation probabilities with a VDJ recombination model fitted to out-of-frame rearrangements, and checked the results against IGoR. In a later analysis, hypergeometric tests were used to score TCR-TCR, TCR-HLA and TCR-CMV co-occurrence, with a repertoire-size bias correction applied to TCR pairs. In a later analysis, false discovery rates were estimated by permuting HLA or CMV assignments 20 times. In a later analysis, co-occurring TCRs were grouped using DBSCAN, with TCRdist sequence similarity added in when clustering inside HLA-allele-positive subsets. For co-occurrence clustering, repertoires with fewer than 30,000 or more than 120,000 public chains were excluded, along with roughly five repertoires with anomalous nucleotide sharing. TCRdb obtained this table from immuneACCESS and retained in-frame rearrangements with V and J assigned. These tables miss some clones; where compared with another copy, unresolved V genes account for less than half of the shortfall, and the remainder is unexplained. The DNA gave D and trimming, while V, J and clone size come from that table. A total of 50,000 to 70,000 clones appear in this sample, 80% of them only once. Over 5% of the sample comes from the top ten.

The CDR3 numbers 16 residues from cysteine through phenylalanine. CDR3 DNA is the only sequence kept; it has 48 bases, read in frame from the first base. CDR1 and CDR2, per the germline V gene (reference sequence), are LNHDA and SQIVND. V ends up 5 bases short and J 2 bases short, with an unmatched junction base count of 6. The chain is made from TRBV19 and TRBJ2-1; 10 bases in the middle match TRBD2. The TCR originated in a male donor in good health and CMV-seronegative. Sample: PBMCs. The DNA sequence is given as TGTGCCAGTAGTGAATTTGGACTAGCGGCCTACAATGAGCAGTTCTTC. Translated, this gives CASSEFGLAAYNEQFF. With the rest looked up from the reference TRBV19 and TRBJ2-1 genes rather than sequenced, the full variable domain is DGGITQSPKYLFRKEGQNVTLSCEQNLNHDAMYWYRQDPGQGLRLIYYSQIVNDFQKGDIAEGYSVSREKKESFPLTVTSAQKNPTAFYLCASSEFGLAAYNEQFFGPGTRLTVL.